The 26 T cell receptor beta chains below all came from one sample that was sequenced in a study of T cell responses to AZD1222 COVID-19 vaccine. The table came from immunoSEQ multiplex PCR; TCRdb's copy has only in-frame clones and leaves some out. The sample holds approximately 71,000 clones, 88% seen once. Sequencing was performed on peripheral blood, taken on day 0 of AZD1222 vaccination. The receptors originated from an adult in good health.

This clone was detected once. The chain links TRBV7-2 to TRBJ1-2; tentative D call: TRBD1 (6 bases). In germline, CDR1 is SGHTA, CDR2 FQGNSA. CDR3 length: 15 amino acids. V shed 2 bases and J shed 1 base, with 11 bases lying between them. CDR3 DNA sequence: TGTGCCAGCAGCTTAACAGGGTTGGGTAACTATGGCTACACCTTC. Protein sequence: CASSLTGLGNYGYTF.

The V and J genes are TRBV11-2 and TRBJ2-2; 7 bases agree with TRBD1. The V gene's germline CDR1 is SGHAT and CDR2 FQNNGV. Trimming at V came to 8 bases and at J to 1 base, leaving 13 bases not matched to a gene. The CDR3 covers 17 residues. The DNA for the CDR3 is TGTGCCAGCGGGCCTTTTACGGCAGGGGGGAACACCGGGGAGCTGTTTTTT. It specifies CASGPFTAGGNTGELFF.

The genes are TRBV7-9 and TRBJ2-1, with D hard to call. V gave up 0 bases and J gave up 4 bases, with 7 bases separating them. The CDR3 covers 14 residues. From germline, CDR1 is SEHNR and CDR2 FQNEAQ (reference sequence). DNA of the CDR3: TGTGCCAGCAGCTTAGCGCCTAGTTACAATGAGCAGTTCTTC. Protein: CASSLAPSYNEQFF.

The V and J genes are TRBV15 and TRBJ1-5; no firm D call. The CDR3 extends over 15 amino acids. V gave up 0 bases and J gave up 7 bases, with 13 bases separating them. Germline CDR1 LNHNV, CDR2 YYDKDF (reference sequence). CDR3 residues: CATSRDYGREQPQHF. The CDR3 DNA reads TGTGCCACCAGCAGAGATTATGGAAGGGAGCAGCCCCAGCATTTT. The full variable domain, rest sourced from reference TRBV15 and TRBJ1-5, is DAMVIQNPRYQVTQFGKPVTLSCSQTLNHNVMYWYQQKSSQAPKLLFHYYDKDFNNEADTPDNFQSRRPNTSFCFLDIRSPGLGDTAMYLCATSRDYGREQPQHFGDGTRLSIL.

This rearrangement joins TRBV19 to TRBJ2-7; unclear D gene. Trimming pared 3 bases from V and 3 bases from J, leaving 9 bases between. CDR3 size: 13 residues. In germline, CDR1 is LNHDA, CDR2 SQIVND (reference sequence). CDR3 nucleotides: TGTGCCAGTAGTATCGACCGGAACTACGAGCAGTACTTC. Translation: CASSIDRNYEQYF.

The V call is TRBV6-2 or TRBV6-3, the J call TRBJ2-5; TRBD2 might be the D (5 bases). The V end lost 5 bases, the J end lost 5 bases, and 15 bases lay between the germline ends. CDR1 and CDR2 from the germline V gene are MNHEY and SVGEGT. The CDR3 spans 14 residues. The DNA for the CDR3 is TGTGCCAGCAGTACAGCAAGCGGTTGGGAGACCCAGTACTTC. Protein sequence: CASSTASGWETQYF.

This chain links TRBV7-3 with TRBJ1-1; 9 bases fit TRBD1. Germline CDR1 SGHTA, CDR2 FQGTGA. This CDR3 is 15 amino acids long. With V trimmed by 6 bases and J by 6 bases, 11 bases remained unmatched. The CDR3, as DNA: TGTGCCAGCAGTTTGGGTGGGGGACAGGGATCTGAAGCTTTCTTT. Protein product: CASSLGGGQGSEAFF.

In this sample, this clone turned up a few times. This chain uses TRBV29-1 with TRBJ2-2; tentative D call: TRBD1 (5 bases). This CDR3 has 12 amino acids. Germline V gene lookup returns CDR1 SQVTM and CDR2 ANQGSEA. Trimming removed 8 bases from V and 7 bases from J, with 14 bases in between. The CDR3 sequence is CSHLGVYGELFF. The CDR3 DNA is TGCAGCCATTTAGGGGTGTACGGGGAGCTGTTTTTT.

The chain couples TRBV28 to TRBJ1-3; 9 bases agree with TRBD1. CDR1 is MDHEN and CDR2 is SYDVKM in the germline V gene. CDR3 length: 15 residues. With V trimmed by 6 bases and J by 1 base, 4 bases remained unmatched. CDR3 sequence: CASRGQGTSGNTIYF. The CDR3 region has the DNA TGTGCCAGCAGGGGACAGGGAACTTCTGGAAACACCATATATTTT. Filled out from reference TRBV28 and TRBJ1-3, the complete variable domain reads DVKVTQSSRYLVKRTGEKVFLECVQDMDHENMFWYRQDPGLGLRLIYFSYDVKMKEKGDIPEGYSVSREKKERFSLILESASTNQTSMYLCASRGQGTSGNTIYFGEGSWLTVV.

The rearrangement uses TRBV3-1 (or the pseudogene TRBV3-2) and TRBJ1-2; 9 bases are a match to TRBD1. With 4 bases clipped from V and 1 base from J, the junction kept 1 base outside the gene matches. The CDR3 runs 14 residues. Germline V gives CDR1 LGHDT, CDR2 YNNKEL (reference sequence). CDR3 coding DNA: TGTGCCAGCAGCCGGACAGGGGTTAACTATGGCTACACCTTC. Its protein product is CASSRTGVNYGYTF.

The CDR3 DNA is TGTGCCAGCAGCCAGGGTGGTCATAGCGGAGATACGCAGTATTTT. Residues: CASSQGGHSGDTQYF. The chain has TRBV3-1 (or the pseudogene TRBV3-2) and TRBJ2-3; tentative D call: TRBD2 (6 bases). V lost 3 bases to trimming and J lost 5 bases, with 15 bases between them. Germline V gives CDR1 LGHDT, CDR2 YNNKEL (reference sequence). CDR3 length equals 15 residues.

V usage is TRBV6-2 or TRBV6-3 and J usage is TRBJ2-2; D is uncertain. The CDR3 totals 14 residues. V was cut by 0 bases and J by 6 bases, with 8 bases left in between. Germline V lookup: CDR1 MNHEY, CDR2 SVGEGT. CDR3 bases: TGTGCCAGCAGTTACTCCCCCGGACCCGGGGAGCTGTTTTTT. Its translation is CASSYSPGPGELFF.

The rearrangement joins TRBV15 to TRBJ2-5; 7 bases agree with TRBD1. J was trimmed by 2 bases and V by 5 bases; bases with no gene match: 5. The CDR3 spans 14 residues. Germline V gene lookup returns CDR1 LNHNV and CDR2 YYDKDF (reference sequence). For the CDR3, the DNA is TGTGCCACCAGCGGAGGACAGGCACAAGAGACCCAGTACTTC. Its protein is CATSGGQAQETQYF.

The V gene is TRBV6-1, the J gene TRBJ1-1; 7 nucleotides line up with TRBD1. The CDR3 contains 16 residues. The V gene's germline CDR1 is MNHNS and CDR2 SASEGT. With V trimmed by 6 bases and J by 2 bases, 12 bases remained unmatched. The CDR3 is CASSENWTGHNTEAFF. The CDR3 nucleotides read TGTGCCAGCAGCGAAAACTGGACAGGCCATAACACTGAAGCTTTCTTT.

This clone came up a few times. V is TRBV28 and J is TRBJ2-7, with 7 bases identical to TRBD1. This CDR3 spans 13 amino acids. Germline V CDR1 and CDR2: MDHEN, SYDVKM. The V gene end was trimmed by 7 bases and the J gene end by 2 bases; junction bases not matched to a gene: 5. The CDR3 DNA sequence: TGTGCCAGCACAAGACAGGGAACCTACGAGCAGTACTTC. Translating gives CASTRQGTYEQYF.

A note on this clone: Distinct nucleotide sequences in the sample also encode this CDR3. This sequence joins TRBV7-9 and TRBJ2-5; D remains unclear. The length of the CDR3 is 11 residues. Trimming cost V 2 bases and J 2 bases, with 0 bases left between them. CDR1 is SEHNR and CDR2 is FQNEAQ in the germline V gene (reference sequence). The CDR3 DNA reads as TGTGCCAGCAGCTTACAAGAGACCCAGTACTTC. Its translation is CASSLQETQYF. The variable domain in full, with the rest retrieved from reference TRBV7-9 and TRBJ2-5, is DTGVSQNPRHKITKRGQNVTFRCDPISEHNRLYWYRQTLGQGPEFLTYFQNEAQLEKSRLLSDRFSAERPKGSFSTLEIQRTEQGDSAMYLCASSLQETQYFGPGTRLLVL.

The chain carries TRBV4-1 and TRBJ1-2, with 7 bases matching TRBD1. V dropped 4 bases and J dropped 3; count of bases not matched to a gene: 11. The CDR3 totals 16 residues. Germline V gene sequence: CDR1 MGHRA, CDR2 YSYEKL. CDR3 amino acids: CASSRTPDRVDYGYTF. The CDR3 DNA reads TGCGCCAGCAGCCGCACACCCGACAGGGTTGACTATGGCTACACCTTC.

This chain joins TRBV7-2 and TRBJ1-4; no firm D call. The V gene's germline CDR1 is SGHTA and CDR2 FQGNSA. The V end was cut by 1 base, the J end by 8 bases, with 8 bases between. The CDR3 totals 13 residues. CDR3 nucleotide sequence: TGTGCCAGCAGCTTAGTGGCGGACGAAAAACTGTTTTTT. Its translation is CASSLVADEKLFF. The whole variable domain, filled in from reference TRBV7-2 and TRBJ1-4, reads GAGVSQSPSNKVTEKGKDVELRCDPISGHTALYWYRQSLGQGLEFLIYFQGNSAPDKSGLPSDRFSAERTGGSVSTLTIQRTQQEDSAVYLCASSLVADEKLFFGSGTQLSVL.

This chain connects TRBV18 to TRBJ1-5, with D tentatively TRBD1 (6 bases). The germline V gene has CDR1 KGHSH and CDR2 LQKENI. The V end was cut by 5 bases, the J end by 0 bases, with 11 bases between. The CDR3 consists of 15 residues. Here the CDR3 reads CASSVRTDSNQPQHF. In nucleotides, the CDR3 is TGTGCCAGCTCAGTTCGGACAGATAGCAATCAGCCCCAGCATTTT.

The CDR3 DNA is TGTGCCAGCAGTCCCGGACAGAATAATGAAAAACTGTTTTTT. Its protein product is CASSPGQNNEKLFF. The J gene is TRBJ1-4, the V gene TRBV27, with D perhaps matching TRBD1 (6 bases). The V gene lost 5 bases and the J gene lost 4 bases, with 11 bases spanning the gap. CDR1 is MNHEY and CDR2 is SMNVEV in the germline V gene (reference sequence). There are 14 residues in the CDR3.

V usage is TRBV29-1 and J usage is TRBJ2-3; possibly TRBD2 for D (5 bases). Deletions cut 2 bases from V and 3 bases from J, with 15 bases between. The CDR3 sequence is 15 residues long. CDR1 is SQVTM and CDR2 is ANQGSEA in the germline V gene. The CDR3 loop reads CSVELRSRGTDTQYF. The CDR3 region has the DNA TGCAGCGTTGAATTGAGGTCGCGAGGGACAGATACGCAGTATTTT.

The chain uses TRBV4-2 and TRBJ1-2; 8 bases line up with TRBD1. The length of the CDR3 is 16 residues. Germline CDR1 and CDR2: LGHNA and YNFKEQ. The V and J ends lost 0 bases and 5 bases, in that order; junction bases with no gene match: 8. For the CDR3, the DNA is TGTGCCAGCAGCCAAGATTCGGACAGGGCCCTATATGGCTACACCTTC. Its protein is CASSQDSDRALYGYTF.

The V gene is TRBV7-8, the J gene TRBJ1-2; TRBD1 is a possible D gene (6 bases). The germline V and J ends were trimmed by 3 bases and 0 bases, with 17 bases remaining between them. The CDR3 totals 17 residues. Germline V gene data show CDR1 as SGHVS and CDR2 as FQNEAQ. The DNA of the CDR3 is TGTGCCAGCAGCTTGGGGCGAGGGGGGAAAGCTAACTATGGCTACACCTTC. Translated, it gives CASSLGRGGKANYGYTF.

The genes are TRBV14 and TRBJ2-7; perhaps TRBD1 as D (5 bases). The CDR3 contains 14 residues. The V and J ends lost 5 bases and 0 bases respectively, with 11 bases between them. Germline CDR1 reads SGHDN; CDR2 reads FVKESK. Here the CDR3 reads CASSAYRTSYEQYF. The CDR3 coding sequence is TGTGCCAGCAGCGCATACAGGACCTCCTACGAGCAGTACTTC.

The rearrangement links TRBV2 to TRBJ2-5, with 9 bases identical to TRBD2. The ends lost 7 bases at V and 5 bases at J; junction bases unmatched: 14. The CDR3 covers 16 residues. Looked up from germline, CDR1 is SNHLY and CDR2 is FYNNEI. CDR3 sequence (DNA): TGTGCCAGCACCGAAATAGCGGGAGCCCCGTGGGAGACCCAGTACTTC. Translation gives CASTEIAGAPWETQYF.

The genes are TRBV19 and TRBJ1-3; D call uncertain. Germline V CDR1 and CDR2: LNHDA, SQIVND (reference sequence). V was trimmed by 5 bases and J by 0 bases, leaving 14 bases between them. This CDR3 comprises 16 residues. CDR3 coding DNA: TGTGCCAGTAGTCCGACCGCGGCAGGCTCTGGAAACACCATATATTTT. Its protein product is CASSPTAAGSGNTIYF.